These T cell receptor beta chains were read from a single sample in a study of T cell repertoires in cytomegalovirus infection. TCRdb redid the calling of the reads with MiXCR, one entry per CDR3 protein. The sample carries some 920,000 distinct CDR3 sequences, approximately 32% recorded once. The antigens of these receptors remain unknown. The sample in question was cultured CD8+ T cells from PBMCs, obtained from culture after CMV antigen stimulation. These TCRs come from a human donor in good health (CMV status not recorded). Some clones in this sample may be carry-over from other donors' samples. CDR3s include the opening cysteine and the closing phenylalanine or tryptophan. A D gene is named only where the DNA matches it firmly. Only part of the rows carry a size: once, few, many, or a class if the clone is expanded.

TRBV7-9	few	NA	TRBJ1-2	TGTGCCAGCAGCTTAGGGGACGGGGACTATGGCTACACCTTC	CASSLGDGDYGYTF
TRBV7-2	NA	NA	TRBJ2-7	TGTGCCAGCAGCTTAGGGGTAAGAGGCTCATCCTACGGGCAGTACTTC	CASSLGVRGSSYGQYF
TRBV15	NA	TRBD2	TRBJ2-3	TGTGCCACCAGCAGAGATGCGGGGGGCCACGATACGCAGTATTTT	CATSRDAGGHDTQYF
TRBV6-4	NA	NA	TRBJ2-3	TGTGCCAGCAGTGACGCCGGGAAAGATACGCAGTATTTT	CASSDAGKDTQYF
TRBV11-3	NA	NA	TRBJ1-1	TGTGCCAGCAGCTTTGAGGACAGCGAAGCTTTCTTT	CASSFEDSEAFF
TRBV7-2	many	NA	TRBJ1-2	TGTGCCAGCAGCTTAGATGAACTCCCCTATGGCTACACCTTC	CASSLDELPYGYTF
TRBV6-5	many	NA	TRBJ2-5	TGTGCCAGCACCCGATTACGTAGGGGATCGAGGGAGACCCAGTACTTC	CASTRLRRGSRETQYF
TRBV4-1	many	NA	TRBJ2-1	TGTGCCAGCAGCCAGGGGGGGTCCTACAATGAGCAGTTCTTC	CASSQGGSYNEQFF
TRBV19	NA	NA	TRBJ2-2	TGTGCCAGTAGTATAAAGTCCAGGGGGGGAACCGGGGAGCTGTTTTTT	CASSIKSRGGTGELFF
TRBV20-1	once	TRBD2	TRBJ2-7	TGCAGTGCTAGAGAGCATTGGACTAGCGGGGACAATCGAAGTCCGGGAAACTACGAGCAGTACTTC	CSAREHWTSGDNRSPGNYEQYF
TRBV19	once	NA	TRBJ1-1	TGTGCCAGTACCGGCCTCGAAGCTTTCTTT	CASTGLEAFF
TRBV4-1	once	NA	TRBJ2-2	TGCGCCAGCAGCCAAGGAGGATTCGCGAACACCGGGGAGCTGTTTTTT	CASSQGGFANTGELFF